This TCR beta chain derives from a study of blood T cell repertoires in COVID-19. The overall study: Whether acute or convalescent, the COVID-19 samples came from the United States, Italy and Spain. T cells, B-cell-depleted T cells, or PBMCs supplied cDNA or gDNA.

This clone showed up just a few times. Original data processing: The authors estimated nucleated cell counts from reference gene primer amplification. Only in-frame clones appear in the TCRdb table, and some are missing; sequencing was by immunoSEQ multiplex PCR. V and J calls and clone size are given by that table; D and trimming were obtained from the DNA. Of 170,000 or so clones listed, over 75% are singletons. The sample taken for sequencing was peripheral blood. The source is a man in his 70s with active or convalescent COVID-19.

CDR3 bases: TGTGCCAGCAAAGACAGGGGAAATGGCTACACCTTC. Amino acid sequence: CASKDRGNGYTF. The rearrangement uses TRBV27 and TRBJ1-2; TRBD1 aligns across 8 bases. Losses at the gene ends were 7 bases for V and 6 bases for J; bases not matched to a gene: 4. This CDR3 contains 12 residues. The germline CDR1 and CDR2 sequences are MNHEY and SMNVEV (reference sequence).